This TCR beta chain was sequenced in a study of CD8 T cells in Susac syndrome. Study-wide results and limits: The authors acknowledged that their TCR sequencing and HLA analysis involved a relatively small number of individuals.

Remarks on this clonotype: Antigen specificity is unknown.

The ends lost 6 bases at V and 2 bases at J; junction bases unmatched: 7. The length of the CDR3 is 15 residues. TCR beta sequences were obtained from blood CD8+ and CD4+ T cells. The CD8+ and CD4+ T cells were negatively isolated, with the TEMRA cells enriched by FACS. Reverse transcription of roughly 0.45 to 1 ug RNA was carried out with random hexamers. It was immunoSEQ multiplex PCR that amplified TCR beta CDR3 across 54 Vbeta and 13 Jbeta. MiXCR was run by TCRdb on the immunoSEQ multiplex PCR reads, yielding one entry per CDR3 protein. Among some 180,000 distinct CDR3 sequences, approximately 95% were seen once, and the ten largest hold around 0.11%.

V gene TRBV12-3 or TRBV12-4 combines with J gene TRBJ2-1, with 7 positions matching TRBD2. The TCR comes from a human donor in good health. Sequenced: CD4+ T cells from PBMCs. The CDR3 sequence: CASSQTAGAYNEQFF. CDR3 in DNA: TGTGCCAGCAGCCAGACGGCGGGGGCCTACAATGAGCAGTTCTTC.